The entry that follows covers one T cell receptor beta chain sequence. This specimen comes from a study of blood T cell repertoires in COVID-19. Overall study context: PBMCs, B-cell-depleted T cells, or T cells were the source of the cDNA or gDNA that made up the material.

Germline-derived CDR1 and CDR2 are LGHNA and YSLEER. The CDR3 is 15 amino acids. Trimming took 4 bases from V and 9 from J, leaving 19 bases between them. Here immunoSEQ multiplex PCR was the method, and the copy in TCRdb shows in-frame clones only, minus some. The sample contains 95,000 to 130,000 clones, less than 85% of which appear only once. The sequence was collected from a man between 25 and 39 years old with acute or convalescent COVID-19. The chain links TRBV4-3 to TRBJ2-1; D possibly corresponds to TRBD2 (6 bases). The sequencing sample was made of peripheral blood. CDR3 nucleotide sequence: TGCGCCAGCAGCCCAGTTGGGGGGTCCTTCGGTGAGCAGTTCTTC. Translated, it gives CASSPVGGSFGEQFF.